A single TCR beta chain is shown here with its context. No antigen is known for it. Each CDR3 protein gets one entry after TCRdb re-called the RT-PCR reads with MiXCR. The sample gives some 16,000 distinct CDR3 sequences, 82% of which show up once; around 2% is in the top ten. This sample was included in a study of yellow fever vaccine responses in identical twins. The germline gives CDR1 SGHAT, CDR2 FQNNGV. The germline V and J ends were trimmed by 5 bases and 4 bases, with 15 bases remaining between them. The CDR3 extends over 14 amino acids. Study-wide results and limits: Twin vaccine T cell responses reportedly seemed partly convergent, partly personalized.

The chain employs TRBV11-2 and TRBJ2-7; the D is unclear. The sequences come from T cells from blood (PBMCs), unsorted or a sorted subset (not recorded which), collected before or after yellow fever vaccination (not recorded which). This receptor was obtained from a woman aged 18 to 35 who received the yellow fever vaccine. CDR3 nucleotides: TGTGCCAGCAGCCCCAGCAGTACATTATACGAGCAGTACTTC. Its protein is CASSPSSTLYEQYF.